This record covers a single T cell receptor beta chain. CDR1 SGHDN and CDR2 FVKESK come from the germline V gene. This CDR3 contains 16 residues. After removal of 2 bases from V and 7 bases from J, the junction contained 7 bases not matched to a gene. This sample is drawn from a study of blood T cell repertoires in COVID-19. Per the authors' pipeline: Cell counts per sample came from amplifying reference gene primers. Profiled with immunoSEQ multiplex PCR; TCRdb holds only in-frame clones, not every one. V, J and clone size are those of that table, while D and trimming were read from the DNA. This sample yields around 68,000 clones, of which just over 90% are seen a single time; approximately 1.6% belongs to the top ten.

This TCR came from a human donor in a cohort sampled during active COVID-19. The sample comprised peripheral blood. V and J are TRBV14 and TRBJ2-1, with 11 positions matching TRBD2. For the CDR3, the DNA is TGTGCCAGCAGCCAACGTACTAGCGGGAGTCTTAATGAGCAGTTCTTC. It translates to CASSQRTSGSLNEQFF. The whole variable domain, remainder taken from reference TRBV14 and TRBJ2-1, is EAGVTQFPSHSVIEKGQTVTLRCDPISGHDNLYWYRRVMGKEIKFLLHFVKESKQDESGMPNNRFLAERTGGTYSTLKVQPAELEDSGVYFCASSQRTSGSLNEQFFGPGTRLTVL.